This T cell receptor (beta chain) was profiled in a study of blood T cell repertoires in COVID-19. The wider study: T cells, B-cell-depleted T cells, or PBMCs supplied cDNA or gDNA.

Here immunoSEQ multiplex PCR was the method, and the copy in TCRdb shows in-frame clones only, minus some. The sample lists about 210,000 clones; around four fifths were seen once. The CDR3 loop spans 15 amino acids. V lost 3 bases to trimming and J lost 3 bases, with 15 bases between them. Per germline, CDR1 MNHNS and CDR2 SASEGT. Participant age was roughly 18 to 90 years, and participants resided in fewer than 30 US areas. Participant-reported clinical history was the basis for cohort assignment. The TCR sequence derives from a middle-aged man who had recovered from COVID-19. What was sequenced was PBMCs or T cells enriched from blood (not recorded which). This chain joins TRBV6-1 and TRBJ2-7, with a possible D match to TRBD1 (6 bases). As DNA, the CDR3 is TGTGCCAGCAGTGAGTCTGGACAGATGCTCTACGAGCAGTACTTC. It encodes CASSESGQMLYEQYF.